The clone carrying this TCR beta chain has a handful of counts. This CDR3 has 14 residues. CDR1 and CDR2 from the germline V gene are LGHDT and YNNKEL (reference sequence). Trimming took off 0 bases at V and 10 bases at J, with 13 bases between the two ends. The data were taken from a study of blood T cell repertoires in COVID-19. TCRdb keeps only in-frame clones here, not all; method: immunoSEQ multiplex PCR. The sample contains around 91,000 clones, 75% to 85% of which appear only once. The gene calls are TRBV3-1 (or the pseudogene TRBV3-2) and TRBJ2-1; no clear D gene. Sequencing was performed on peripheral blood. The receptor was isolated from an elderly woman with active or convalescent COVID-19. The CDR3 reads CASSQDMSRMEQFF. CDR3 DNA: TGTGCCAGCAGCCAAGACATGAGCCGAATGGAGCAGTTCTTC.